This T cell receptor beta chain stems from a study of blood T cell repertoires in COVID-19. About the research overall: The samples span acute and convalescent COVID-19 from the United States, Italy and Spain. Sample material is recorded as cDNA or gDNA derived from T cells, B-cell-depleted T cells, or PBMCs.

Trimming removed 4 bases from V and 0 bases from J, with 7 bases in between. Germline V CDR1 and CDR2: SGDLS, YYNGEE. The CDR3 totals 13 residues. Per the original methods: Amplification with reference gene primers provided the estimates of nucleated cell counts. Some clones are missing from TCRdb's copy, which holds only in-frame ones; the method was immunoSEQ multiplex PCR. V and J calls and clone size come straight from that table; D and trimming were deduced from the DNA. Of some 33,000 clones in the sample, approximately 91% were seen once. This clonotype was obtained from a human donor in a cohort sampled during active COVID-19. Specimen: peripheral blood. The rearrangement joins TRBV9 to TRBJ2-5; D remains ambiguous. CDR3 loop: CASSRDNQETQYF. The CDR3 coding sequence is TGTGCCAGCAGCCGCGACAACCAAGAGACCCAGTACTTC.